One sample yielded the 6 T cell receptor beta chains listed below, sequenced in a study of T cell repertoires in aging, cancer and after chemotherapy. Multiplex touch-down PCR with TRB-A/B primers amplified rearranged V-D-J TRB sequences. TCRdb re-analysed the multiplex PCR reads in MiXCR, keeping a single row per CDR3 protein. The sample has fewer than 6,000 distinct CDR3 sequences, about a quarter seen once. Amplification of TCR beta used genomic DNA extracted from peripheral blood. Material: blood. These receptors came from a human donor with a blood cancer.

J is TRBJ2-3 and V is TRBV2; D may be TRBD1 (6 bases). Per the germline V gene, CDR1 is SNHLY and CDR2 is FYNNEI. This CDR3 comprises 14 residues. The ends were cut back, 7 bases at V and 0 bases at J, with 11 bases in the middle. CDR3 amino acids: CASTLGQSTDTQYF. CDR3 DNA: TGTGCCAGCACGCTAGGACAGAGCACAGATACGCAGTATTTT. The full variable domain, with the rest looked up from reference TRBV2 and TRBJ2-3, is EPEVTQTPSHQVTQMGQEVILRCVPISNHLYFYWYRQILGQKVEFLVSFYNNEISEKSEIFDDQFSVERPDGSNFTLKIRSTKLEDSAMYFCASTLGQSTDTQYFGPGTRLTVL.

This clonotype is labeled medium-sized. Written as DNA, the CDR3 is TGCAGTGCTCCGGACAGGGGGAGTGAAAAACTGTTTTTT. It encodes CSAPDRGSEKLFF. The V call is TRBV20-1, the J call TRBJ1-4, with 10 bases lining up with TRBD1. From germline, CDR1 is DFQATT and CDR2 SNEGSKA (reference sequence). This CDR3 comprises 13 residues. J was trimmed by 7 bases and V by 5 bases; bases with no gene match: 4.

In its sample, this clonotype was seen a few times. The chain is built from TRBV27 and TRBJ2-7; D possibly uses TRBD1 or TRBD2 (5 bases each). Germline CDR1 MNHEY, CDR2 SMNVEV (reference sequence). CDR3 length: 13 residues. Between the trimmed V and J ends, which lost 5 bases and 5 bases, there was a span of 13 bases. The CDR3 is CASSDPGTHEQYF. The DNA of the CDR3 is TGTGCCAGCAGTGACCCGGGGACGCACGAGCAGTACTTC.

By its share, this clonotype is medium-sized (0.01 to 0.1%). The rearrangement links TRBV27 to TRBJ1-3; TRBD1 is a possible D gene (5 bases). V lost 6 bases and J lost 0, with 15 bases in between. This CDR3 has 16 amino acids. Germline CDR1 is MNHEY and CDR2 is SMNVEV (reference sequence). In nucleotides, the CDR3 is TGTGCCAGCAGCCGCGCTGGGACGCCCTCTGGAAACACCATATATTTT. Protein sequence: CASSRAGTPSGNTIYF.

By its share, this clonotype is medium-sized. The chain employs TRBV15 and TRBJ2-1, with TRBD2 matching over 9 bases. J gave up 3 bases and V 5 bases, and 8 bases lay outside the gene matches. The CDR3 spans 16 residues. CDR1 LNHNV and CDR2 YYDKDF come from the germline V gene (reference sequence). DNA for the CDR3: TGTGCCACCAGCTCCCAGGCTAGCGGGGTCTACAATGAGCAGTTCTTC. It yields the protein CATSSQASGVYNEQFF.

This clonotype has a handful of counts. CDR3 nucleotides: TGCGCCAGCAGCTTGGGCACACAGGGCTTCTATGGCTACACCTTC. Translated: CASSLGTQGFYGYTF. The J gene is TRBJ1-2, the V gene TRBV5-1, with D possibly matching TRBD1 (6 bases). Trimming removed 0 bases from V and 4 bases from J, with 13 bases in between. Germline V gene data show CDR1 as SGHRS and CDR2 as YFSETQ. This CDR3 is built from 15 residues. Combining the CDR3 with reference TRBV5-1 and TRBJ1-2 gives the whole variable domain KAGVTQTPRYLIKTRGQQVTLSCSPISGHRSVSWYQQTPGQGLQFLFEYFSETQRNKGNFPGRFSGRQFSNSRSEMNVSTLELGDSALYLCASSLGTQGFYGYTFGSGTRLTVV.